These 6 T cell receptor beta chains share one sample of origin, sequenced in a study of breast tumors, draining lymph nodes, adjacent tissues. TCRdb redid the calling of the multiplex PCR reads with MiXCR, one entry per CDR3 protein. The sample shows approximately 21,000 distinct CDR3 sequences, about 41% of them seen only once. Material for sequencing was breast tumor tissue. These receptors all stem from a female donor with breast cancer. Some clones in this sample may be carry-over from other donors' samples.

V is TRBV2 and J is TRBJ1-2; a possible D gene is TRBD1 (6 bases). With 4 bases removed from V and 3 bases from J, the gap between germline ends came to 9 bases. CDR1 SNHLY and CDR2 FYNNEI come from the germline V gene. This CDR3 region has 13 residues. CDR3 sequence: CASSAQGDYGYTF. The DNA of the CDR3 is TGTGCCAGCAGTGCACAGGGTGACTATGGCTACACCTTC.

This chain links TRBV6-2 or TRBV6-3 with TRBJ1-3; D possibly corresponds to TRBD1 (6 bases). Germline CDR1 MNHEY, CDR2 SVGEGT. Trimming left V 4 bases short and J 4 bases short, with 11 bases between. The CDR3 is 14 residues long. In DNA form, the CDR3 reads TGTGCCAGCAGTTTCGGGGGGCCCGGAAACACCATATATTTT. Its protein is CASSFGGPGNTIYF.

The CDR3 DNA reads TGCAGTGCTAGAGTGGGTGGGGGGTCAGATACGCAGTATTTT. It yields the protein CSARVGGGSDTQYF. The chain is built from TRBV20-1 and TRBJ2-3; maybe TRBD2 (6 bases). Looked up from germline, CDR1 is DFQATT and CDR2 is SNEGSKA (reference sequence). CDR3 length: 14 residues. With 1 base removed from V and 4 bases from J, the gap between germline ends came to 12 bases.

J is TRBJ2-1 and V is TRBV7-6, with 8 positions matching TRBD2. J lost 8 bases, V lost 4 bases, and 1 base had no gene match. CDR1 is SGHVS and CDR2 is FNYEAQ in the germline V gene. The CDR3 sequence is 12 residues long. The CDR3 loop is CASSWRGDEQFF. The CDR3 DNA is TGTGCCAGCAGCTGGCGGGGGGATGAGCAGTTCTTC.

The chain uses TRBV2 and TRBJ2-7; 8 bases agree with TRBD2. Trimming took 1 base from V and 3 from J; bases not matched to a gene: 2. Looked up from germline, CDR1 is SNHLY and CDR2 is FYNNEI. This CDR3 has 14 amino acids. CDR3 region: CASSEGLAGYEQYF. The DNA for the CDR3 is TGTGCCAGCAGTGAAGGGCTAGCGGGCTACGAGCAGTACTTC.

This sequence joins TRBV5-1 and TRBJ1-2; 12 bases map to TRBD1. This CDR3 has 17 residues. The germline V gene has CDR1 SGHRS and CDR2 YFSETQ. V was pared by 4 bases and J by 6 bases, with 13 bases of the junction left unmatched. Written as DNA, the CDR3 is TGCGCCAGCAGCCCCGTCCGGGACAGGGGGCGCGAAGATGGCTACACCTTC. Amino acid sequence: CASSPVRDRGREDGYTF.